The clone carrying this T cell receptor beta chain was seen ten or more times. These data belong to a study of T cells in Graves' hyperthyroidism and ophthalmopathy. TCR beta CDR3 regions were amplified from RNA. When the TCR CDR3 underwent first-round RT-PCR, the HTBI primer set was used. MiXCR was run by TCRdb on the multiplex PCR reads, yielding one entry per CDR3 protein. The sample yields a few hundred thousand distinct CDR3 sequences, around 42% seen once. Trimming took off 4 bases at V and 4 bases at J, with 17 bases between the two ends. From germline, CDR1 is SGHRS and CDR2 YFSETQ. This CDR3 region has 15 residues. Diagnoses were established using clinical symptoms, serum thyroxine and TRAb, thyroid ultrasound and orbital computed tomography.

Sample: peripheral blood or thyroid tissue (not recorded which). The receptor was isolated from a woman aged 18-29 years with Graves' hyperthyroidism. The rearrangement links TRBV5-1 to TRBJ2-5; tentatively, D is TRBD1 (6 bases). CDR3 sequence: CASSRGRTGLETQYF. The CDR3 coding sequence is TGCGCCAGCAGCCGTGGGAGAACAGGGCTAGAGACCCAGTACTTC.